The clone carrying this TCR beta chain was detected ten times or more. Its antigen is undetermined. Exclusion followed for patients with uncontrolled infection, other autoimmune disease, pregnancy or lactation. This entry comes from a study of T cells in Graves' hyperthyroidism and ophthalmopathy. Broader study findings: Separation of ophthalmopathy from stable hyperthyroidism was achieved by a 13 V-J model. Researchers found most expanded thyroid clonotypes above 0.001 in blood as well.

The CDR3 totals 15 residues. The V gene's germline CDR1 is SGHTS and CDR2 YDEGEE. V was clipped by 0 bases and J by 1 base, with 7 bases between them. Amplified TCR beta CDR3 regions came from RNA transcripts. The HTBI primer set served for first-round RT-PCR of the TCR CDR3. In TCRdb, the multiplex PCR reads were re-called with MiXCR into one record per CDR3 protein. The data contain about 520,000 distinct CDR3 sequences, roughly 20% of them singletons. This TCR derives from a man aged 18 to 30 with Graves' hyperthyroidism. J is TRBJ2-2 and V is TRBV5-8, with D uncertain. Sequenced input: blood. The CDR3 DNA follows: TGTGCCAGCAGCTTGGGGCTAGGGAACACCGGGGAGCTGTTTTTT. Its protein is CASSLGLGNTGELFF.